These 17 T cell receptor beta chains were all obtained from the same sample, sequenced in a study of identical twins. TCRdb used MiXCR to reprocess the 5' RACE reads, holding one entry per CDR3 protein. The data show 300,000 to 350,000 distinct CDR3 sequences, 12% seen once. The same specimen was also included in a second study, on yellow fever vaccine responses in identical twins.

Sequenced sample: CD8+ T cells sorted from blood. The receptors shown here come from a woman in her late teens or twenties in good health.

On this clonotype: This sequence may be a read error, since a much larger clone differs from it by one base. The chain has TRBV5-5 and TRBJ2-1; D is unresolved. The CDR3 spans 12 residues. The germline gives CDR1 SGHKS, CDR2 YYEKEE (reference sequence). The CDR3 here is CGSSLEANEQFF. The DNA of the CDR3 is TGTGGCAGCAGCTTGGAAGCGAATGAGCAGTTCTTC. The full variable domain, completed using reference TRBV5-5 and TRBJ2-1, is DAGVTQSPTHLIKTRGQQVTLRCSPISGHKSVSWYQQVLGQGPQFIFQYYEKEERGRGNFPDRFSARQFPNYSSELNVNALLLGDSALYLCGSSLEANEQFFGPGTRLTVL.

The chain couples TRBV6-5 to TRBJ1-4, with no clear D. Germline CDR1 and CDR2: MNHEY and SVGAGI. Trimming took off 0 bases at V and 15 bases at J, with 14 bases between the two ends. The CDR3 extends over 13 amino acids. The CDR3: CASSYSPRAHLFF. CDR3 in DNA: TGTGCCAGCAGTTACTCGCCCCGTGCCCATTTGTTTTTT.

The CDR3 coding sequence is TGTGCCAGCAAGCATGGGTACGGCACAGATACGCAGTATTTT. Amino acids: CASKHGYGTDTQYF. The chain joins TRBV2 to TRBJ2-3; unclear D gene. With 7 bases removed from V and 1 base from J, the gap between germline ends came to 12 bases. The CDR3 has 14 amino acids. Germline lookup yields CDR1 SNHLY and CDR2 FYNNEI.

This clonotype was found a few times. This rearrangement joins TRBV6-1 to TRBJ2-1, with a weak D call TRBD2 (5 bases). Germline V gene data show CDR1 as MNHNS and CDR2 as SASEGT. V was cut by 7 bases and J by 2 bases, with 12 bases left in between. The CDR3 runs to 14 residues. The CDR3 region is CASIEDSTYNEQFF. In DNA form, the CDR3 reads TGTGCCAGCATCGAGGACTCGACCTACAATGAGCAGTTCTTC.

This clonotype appeared a single time. This sequence joins TRBV24-1 and TRBJ2-1; 8 bases are shared with TRBD2. J lost 7 bases, V lost 5 bases, and 9 bases had no gene match. The CDR3 runs 15 residues. Germline loops: CDR1 KGHDR, CDR2 SFDVKD. CDR3 loop: CATSGVGRAGNEQFF. In nucleotides, the CDR3 is TGTGCCACCAGTGGAGTCGGGAGGGCCGGGAATGAGCAGTTCTTC.

The chain uses TRBV27 and TRBJ2-5, with TRBD2 matching over 8 bases. The germline CDR1 and CDR2 sequences are MNHEY and SMNVEV (reference sequence). The CDR3 contains 14 residues. V shed 3 bases and J 4 bases; nucleotides not matched to a gene: 4. CDR3 sequence: CASSFFAGGETQYF. CDR3 nucleotide sequence: TGTGCCAGCAGTTTTTTTGCGGGGGGAGAGACCCAGTACTTC.

This sequence joins TRBV4-1 and TRBJ2-1; D gene ambiguous. This CDR3 spans 13 amino acids. Trimming stripped 1 base from V and 10 bases from J, with 11 bases between. The germline V gene has CDR1 MGHRA and CDR2 YSYEKL. The CDR3 here is CASSQGPLQEQFF. CDR3 coding DNA: TGCGCCAGCAGCCAAGGACCCCTTCAGGAGCAGTTCTTC.

This clonotype was seen a few times. This sequence joins TRBV15 and TRBJ1-5, with no clear D. The CDR3 length is 16 residues. V lost 5 bases, J lost 5 bases, and 19 bases lay in between. Per germline, CDR1 LNHNV and CDR2 YYDKDF (reference sequence). CDR3 region: CATSSSGENPYQPQHF. The CDR3 DNA sequence: TGTGCCACCAGCTCCTCAGGAGAGAACCCTTATCAGCCCCAGCATTTT. The whole variable domain, remainder taken from reference TRBV15 and TRBJ1-5, is DAMVIQNPRYQVTQFGKPVTLSCSQTLNHNVMYWYQQKSSQAPKLLFHYYDKDFNNEADTPDNFQSRRPNTSFCFLDIRSPGLGDTAMYLCATSSSGENPYQPQHFGDGTRLSIL.

This clonotype was counted at least ten times. The chain combines TRBV7-9 with TRBJ2-1; weak D call: TRBD2 (6 bases). CDR1 is SEHNR, CDR2 FQNEAQ, per germline (reference sequence). V was clipped by 7 bases and J by 10 bases, with 14 bases between them. This CDR3 contains 12 residues. The CDR3 region has the DNA TGTGCCAGCACCTTTGGCGGGGTAGAGCAGTTCTTC. Translation gives CASTFGGVEQFF.

The rearrangement links TRBV2 to TRBJ2-7, with D possibly being TRBD2 (6 bases). Trimming stripped 4 bases from V and 4 bases from J, with 11 bases between. Germline V gene data show CDR1 as SNHLY and CDR2 as FYNNEI. The CDR3 sequence is 13 residues long. The CDR3 reads CASSGLVSYEQYF. CDR3 coding DNA: TGTGCCAGCAGTGGACTAGTAAGTTACGAGCAGTACTTC. Drawing the rest from reference TRBV2 and TRBJ2-7, the complete variable domain is EPEVTQTPSHQVTQMGQEVILRCVPISNHLYFYWYRQILGQKVEFLVSFYNNEISEKSEIFDDQFSVERPDGSNFTLKIRSTKLEDSAMYFCASSGLVSYEQYFGPGTRLTVT.

The gene calls are TRBV10-3 and TRBJ2-7, with unresolved D. The CDR3 runs to 14 residues. V was cut by 3 bases and J by 2 bases, with 11 bases left in between. Germline loops: CDR1 ENHRY, CDR2 SYGVKD. The CDR3 region is CAISDNSIAYEQYF. For the CDR3, the DNA is TGTGCCATCAGTGACAACAGTATTGCCTACGAGCAGTACTTC.

The chain links TRBV3-1 to TRBJ2-4; D is uncertain. CDR1 is LGHDT, CDR2 YNNKEL, per germline (reference sequence). Trimming removed 3 bases at V and 7 bases at J, with 16 bases between. The CDR3 runs 15 residues. CDR3 nucleotide sequence: TGTGCCAGCAGCCAGGGCGACCACGATGGGAACATTCAGTACTTC. Residues: CASSQGDHDGNIQYF.

This clonotype was counted ten times or more. CDR3 DNA: TGCGCCAGCAGCTTGACTAGCGGGAACTACGAGCAGTACGTC. Translating it yields CASSLTSGNYEQYV. The chain carries TRBV5-1 and TRBJ2-7, with 10 positions matching TRBD2. The trim removed 1 base at V and 3 bases at J, leaving 1 base unmatched. Germline CDR1 reads SGHRS; CDR2 reads YFSETQ. The CDR3 spans 14 residues.

The chain uses TRBV5-1 and TRBJ2-7, with 8 bases fitting TRBD1. Germline CDR1 reads SGHRS; CDR2 reads YFSETQ. The CDR3 sequence is 12 residues long. V was pared by 5 bases and J by 7 bases, with 5 bases of the junction left unmatched. The CDR3 sequence is CASRDRESEQYV. The CDR3 nucleotides read TGCGCCAGCAGGGACAGGGAGAGTGAGCAGTACGTC.

This clonotype was found many times. The J gene is TRBJ2-1, the V gene TRBV7-8; D perhaps matches TRBD2 (5 bases). Per the germline V gene, CDR1 is SGHVS and CDR2 is FQNEAQ. Trimming stripped 5 bases from V and 2 bases from J, with 16 bases between. The CDR3 extends over 16 amino acids. This CDR3 is CASSEAQGSPYNEQFF. In nucleotides, the CDR3 is TGTGCCAGCAGCGAAGCCCAAGGGAGCCCCTACAATGAGCAGTTCTTC. Supplemented by reference TRBV7-8 and TRBJ2-1, the full variable domain reads GAGVSQSPRYKVAKRGQDVALRCDPISGHVSLFWYQQALGQGPEFLTYFQNEAQLDKSGLPSDRFFAERPEGSVSTLKIQRTQQEDSAVYLCASSEAQGSPYNEQFFGPGTRLTVL.

The gene calls are TRBV7-6 and TRBJ2-3; D unclear. Germline V gives CDR1 SGHVS, CDR2 FNYEAQ. This CDR3 region has 14 residues. V was trimmed by 1 base and J by 5 bases, leaving 10 bases between them. For the CDR3, the DNA is TGTGCCAGCAGCTTAGACCGCAGAGGAGATACGCAGTATTTT. This sequence encodes CASSLDRRGDTQYF. Complete variable domain (other parts from reference TRBV7-6 and TRBJ2-3): GAGVSQSPRYKVTKRGQDVALRCDPISGHVSLYWYRQALGQGPEFLTYFNYEAQQDKSGLPNDRFSAERPEGSISTLTIQRTEQRDSAMYRCASSLDRRGDTQYFGPGTRLTVL.

This sequence joins TRBV29-1 and TRBJ1-2, with TRBD1 matching 7 bases. The CDR3 consists of 14 residues. V shed 6 bases and J 4 bases; nucleotides not matched to a gene: 11. From germline, CDR1 is SQVTM and CDR2 ANQGSEA. CDR3: CSVRDSEDPYGYTF. The CDR3 nucleotides are TGCAGCGTGCGGGACAGCGAGGACCCCTATGGCTACACCTTC.